These T cell receptor beta chains were read from a single sample in a study of human versus mouse CDR3 diversity and MHC coevolution. Clones were read by immunoSEQ multiplex PCR, and TCRdb kept only the in-frame ones, dropping some. The data show roughly 86,000 clones, roughly 95% seen once. Sequenced input: naive CD4+ T cells from blood. The origin of the receptors is a person aged 30-70 years in good health. The CDR3 runs from the conserved cysteine through the conserved F or W. Each record gives: V gene, J gene, clone size, D gene, CDR3 protein, CDR3 DNA. The D gene is left open where the match is weak. Rows give clone size only sometimes, using once, few, many, or a class for an expanded clone.

V gene: TRBV6-8; J gene: TRBJ2-5; clone size: NA; D gene: NA; CDR3 protein: CASSLYKETQYF; CDR3 DNA: TGTGCCAGCAGTTTATACAAAGAGACCCAGTACTTC
V gene: TRBV16; J gene: TRBJ2-1; clone size: NA; D gene: TRBD1; CDR3 protein: CASSQTGASNEQFF; CDR3 DNA: TGTGCCAGCAGCCAAACAGGGGCTAGCAATGAGCAGTTCTTC
V gene: TRBV21-1; J gene: TRBJ1-5; clone size: few; D gene: NA; CDR3 protein: CASSKGRGHQPQHF; CDR3 DNA: TGTGCCAGCAGCAAAGGCAGGGGCCATCAGCCCCAGCATTTT
V gene: TRBV4-2; J gene: TRBJ1-1; clone size: NA; D gene: NA; CDR3 protein: CASSQAEGGTEAFF; CDR3 DNA: TGTGCCAGCAGCCAAGCCGAGGGTGGCACTGAAGCTTTCTTT
V gene: TRBV6-4; J gene: TRBJ2-2; clone size: NA; D gene: NA; CDR3 protein: CASIKTRRANTGELFF; CDR3 DNA: TGTGCCAGCATTAAAACTAGGCGCGCGAACACCGGGGAGCTGTTTTTT
V gene: TRBV2; J gene: TRBJ2-2; clone size: once; D gene: TRBD1; CDR3 protein: CASTLGGQGSGELFF; CDR3 DNA: TGTGCCAGCACTCTTGGGGGACAGGGATCCGGGGAGCTGTTTTTT
V gene: TRBV7-9; J gene: TRBJ2-5; clone size: NA; D gene: NA; CDR3 protein: CASSSTFLGETQYF; CDR3 DNA: TGTGCCAGCAGCTCGACTTTCCTCGGTGAGACCCAGTACTTC
V gene: TRBV27; J gene: TRBJ1-2; clone size: NA; D gene: TRBD1; CDR3 protein: CASSLWAGGGGYTF; CDR3 DNA: TGTGCCAGCAGTTTATGGGCAGGGGGAGGCGGCTACACCTTC
V gene: TRBV5-1; J gene: TRBJ1-2; clone size: NA; D gene: TRBD1; CDR3 protein: CASSQSGGDYGYTF; CDR3 DNA: TGCGCCAGCAGCCAGTCAGGGGGCGACTATGGCTACACCTTC
V gene: TRBV6-6; J gene: TRBJ1-4; clone size: NA; D gene: NA; CDR3 protein: CASSRSLSEKLFF; CDR3 DNA: TGTGCCAGCAGCCGCTCACTGAGTGAAAAACTGTTTTTT
V gene: TRBV18; J gene: TRBJ2-1; clone size: NA; D gene: TRBD1; CDR3 protein: CASSPAGGLRNEQFF; CDR3 DNA: TGTGCCAGCTCACCAGCAGGGGGCTTACGGAATGAGCAGTTCTTC
V gene: TRBV5-4; J gene: TRBJ2-5; clone size: NA; D gene: NA; CDR3 protein: CASSLRQQETQYF; CDR3 DNA: TGTGCCAGCAGCTTGCGACAGCAAGAGACCCAGTACTTC
V gene: TRBV7-6; J gene: TRBJ2-2; clone size: NA; D gene: NA; CDR3 protein: CASSLYGVGYTGELFF; CDR3 DNA: TGTGCCAGCAGCTTATACGGGGTCGGGTACACCGGGGAGCTGTTTTTT
V gene: TRBV5-1; J gene: TRBJ2-1; clone size: NA; D gene: TRBD2; CDR3 protein: CASSSSGGRNEQFF; CDR3 DNA: TGCGCCAGCAGCTCATCTGGCGGGAGGAATGAGCAGTTCTTC
V gene: TRBV10-3; J gene: TRBJ2-5; clone size: NA; D gene: NA; CDR3 protein: CAISEGDSPGNQETQYF; CDR3 DNA: TGTGCCATCAGTGAAGGGGACTCACCGGGGAATCAAGAGACCCAGTACTTC
V gene: TRBV7-8; J gene: TRBJ2-2; clone size: NA; D gene: TRBD1; CDR3 protein: CASSPRGGTGLAGELFF; CDR3 DNA: TGTGCCAGCAGCCCGAGGGGGGGGACAGGGCTGGCCGGGGAGCTGTTTTTT
V gene: TRBV19; J gene: TRBJ2-1; clone size: NA; D gene: NA; CDR3 protein: CASSIDRKAGDEQFF; CDR3 DNA: TGTGCCAGTAGTATAGATAGGAAGGCAGGGGATGAGCAGTTCTTC
V gene: TRBV25-1; J gene: TRBJ2-7; clone size: NA; D gene: TRBD1; CDR3 protein: CASSEETGTYEQYF; CDR3 DNA: TGTGCCAGCAGTGAAGAGACAGGGACCTACGAGCAGTACTTC
V gene: TRBV11-1; J gene: TRBJ2-2; clone size: NA; D gene: NA; CDR3 protein: CASSVVRGTSNTGELFF; CDR3 DNA: TGTGCCAGCAGCGTGGTTCGGGGGACGTCGAACACCGGGGAGCTGTTTTTT
V gene: TRBV5-4; J gene: TRBJ1-2; clone size: NA; D gene: NA; CDR3 protein: CASSWAESYGYTF; CDR3 DNA: TGTGCCAGCAGCTGGGCAGAGTCCTATGGCTACACCTTC
V gene: TRBV7-9; J gene: TRBJ1-1; clone size: NA; D gene: NA; CDR3 protein: CASSFSRGDTEAFF; CDR3 DNA: TGTGCCAGCAGCTTTTCAAGGGGTGACACTGAAGCTTTCTTT
V gene: TRBV21-1; J gene: TRBJ1-2; clone size: NA; D gene: NA; CDR3 protein: CASSKGDIRGAHHYGYTF; CDR3 DNA: TGTGCCAGCAGCAAAGGGGATATTCGGGGGGCGCATCACTATGGCTACACCTTC
V gene: TRBV18; J gene: TRBJ1-1; clone size: NA; D gene: NA; CDR3 protein: CASSAPSESTEAFF; CDR3 DNA: TGTGCCAGCTCAGCCCCCTCCGAGAGCACTGAAGCTTTCTTT
V gene: TRBV7-7; J gene: TRBJ2-7; clone size: NA; D gene: TRBD1; CDR3 protein: CASGPDRGSEQYF; CDR3 DNA: TGTGCTAGCGGCCCGGACAGGGGTAGCGAGCAGTACTTC
V gene: TRBV21-1; J gene: TRBJ2-7; clone size: NA; D gene: NA; CDR3 protein: CASSLRTGSYEQYF; CDR3 DNA: TGTGCCAGCAGCCTTCGGACAGGGTCGTACGAGCAGTACTTC
V gene: TRBV9; J gene: TRBJ2-5; clone size: NA; D gene: TRBD2; CDR3 protein: CASSSHPSGGAGETQYF; CDR3 DNA: TGTGCCAGCAGCTCCCATCCTAGCGGGGGGGCTGGAGAGACCCAGTACTTC
V gene: TRBV4-3; J gene: TRBJ2-7; clone size: NA; D gene: TRBD1; CDR3 protein: CASSQGGGGQGAYEQYF; CDR3 DNA: TGCGCCAGCAGCCAAGGGGGAGGGGGACAGGGGGCCTACGAGCAGTACTTC
V gene: TRBV6-4; J gene: TRBJ2-1; clone size: once; D gene: NA; CDR3 protein: CASSLTGRNEQFF; CDR3 DNA: TGTGCCAGCAGCTTGACAGGGAGGAATGAGCAGTTCTTC